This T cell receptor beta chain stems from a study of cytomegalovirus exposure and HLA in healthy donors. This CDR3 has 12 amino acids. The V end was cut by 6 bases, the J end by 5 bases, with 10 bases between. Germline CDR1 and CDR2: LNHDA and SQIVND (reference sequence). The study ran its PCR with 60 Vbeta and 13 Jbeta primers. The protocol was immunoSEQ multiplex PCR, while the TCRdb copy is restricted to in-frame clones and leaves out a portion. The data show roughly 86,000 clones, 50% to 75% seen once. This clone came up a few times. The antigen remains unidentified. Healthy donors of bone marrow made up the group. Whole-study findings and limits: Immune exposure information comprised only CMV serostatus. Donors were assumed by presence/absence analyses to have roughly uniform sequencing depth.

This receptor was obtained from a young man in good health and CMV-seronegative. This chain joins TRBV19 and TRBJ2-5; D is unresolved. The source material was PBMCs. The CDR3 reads CASRKYGETQYF. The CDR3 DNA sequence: TGTGCCAGTAGGAAATACGGGGAGACCCAGTACTTC.